These T cell receptor beta chains were read from a single sample in a study of CD8+CD57+ T cells in acquired aplastic anemia. One entry per CDR3 protein results from TCRdb running MiXCR on the reads. This table has about 160,000 distinct CDR3 sequences, roughly two thirds appearing once. Sequenced input: sorted CD4+, CD8+, or CD8+CD57+ T cells (not recorded which) from PBMCs. The receptors derive from a human donor with aplastic anemia. Both conserved end residues are part of each CDR3. A D gene is named only where the DNA matches it firmly. Only some rows state a clone size, as once, few, many or a class for expanded clones.

TRBV2,-,-,TRBJ1-2,CASSEAATGALTHNYGYTF,TGTGCCAGCAGTGAAGCGGCGACGGGGGCGCTAACCCATAACTATGGCTACACCTTC
TRBV7-2,-,-,TRBJ2-5,CASSSTAWRIQETQYF,TGTGCCAGCAGCTCCACCGCTTGGCGAATTCAAGAGACCCAGTACTTC
TRBV15,few,-,TRBJ1-1,CATSRETTRESVAFF,TGTGCCACCAGCAGAGAAACGACGAGGGAATCGGTAGCTTTCTTT
TRBV15,-,-,TRBJ2-6,CATSSPVAGANVLTF,TGTGCCACCAGCAGTCCAGTGGCTGGGGCCAACGTCCTGACTTTC
TRBV15,-,TRBD2,TRBJ2-5,CATSRGSSGVQETQYF,TGTGCCACCAGCAGAGGTTCTAGCGGAGTGCAAGAGACCCAGTACTTC
TRBV15,-,-,TRBJ1-5,CATSRDQGVNQPQHF,TGTGCCACCAGCAGAGATCAAGGGGTCAATCAGCCCCAGCATTTT
TRBV10-3,-,TRBD1,TRBJ2-3,CATTEGQGSTDTQYF,TGTGCCACCACCGAGGGACAGGGGAGCACAGATACGCAGTATTTT
TRBV25-1,few,-,TRBJ2-3,CASSEIASLTDTQYF,TGTGCCAGCAGTGAAATAGCCTCGCTCACAGATACGCAGTATTTT
TRBV5-1,few,-,TRBJ2-2,CASSFSGELFF,TGTGCCAGCAGTTTCTCCGGGGAGCTGTTTTTT
TRBV10-3,-,TRBD1,TRBJ1-6,CASSERDRTSPLHF,TGTGCCAGCAGTGAGCGGGACAGAACCTCACCCCTCCACTTT
TRBV2,-,-,TRBJ2-3,CASTNWLESSTDTQYF,TGTGCCAGCACCAACTGGCTCGAGTCTAGCACAGATACGCAGTATTTT
TRBV5-1,-,-,TRBJ1-3,CASSPQGTGGSGNTIYF,TGCGCCAGCAGCCCCCAGGGAACTGGGGGTTCTGGAAACACCATATATTTT
TRBV19,-,-,TRBJ2-7,CASSDLAAGTYEQYF,TGTGCCAGTAGTGACTTAGCGGCTGGGACCTACGAGCAGTACTTC
TRBV25-1,-,-,TRBJ2-1,CASSESDGSSYNEQFF,TGTGCCAGCAGTGAATCGGACGGGAGCTCCTACAATGAGCAGTTCTTC
TRBV28,few,-,TRBJ2-1,CASSLFRVGRNNEQFF,TGTGCCAGCAGTCTCTTCCGTGTAGGTCGGAACAATGAGCAGTTCTTC
TRBV15,once,TRBD1,TRBJ2-7,CATRGQGSYEQYF,TGTGCCACCAGAGGACAGGGCTCCTACGAGCAGTACTTC
TRBV10-3,-,-,TRBJ1-2,CAISAQDHNYGYTF,TGTGCCATCAGTGCACAGGATCATAACTATGGCTACACCTTC
TRBV5-1,-,TRBD1,TRBJ1-5,CASSYPGQGIQPQHF,TGCGCCAGCAGCTACCCGGGACAGGGGATTCAGCCCCAGCATTTT
TRBV6-4,few,-,TRBJ2-7,CASRRAHEQYF,TGTGCCAGCAGGAGGGCCCACGAGCAGTACTTC
TRBV7-8,-,-,TRBJ1-6,CASSLEAANSPLHF,TGTGCCAGCAGCTTAGAGGCCGCAAATTCACCCCTCCACTTT
TRBV5-6,-,-,TRBJ2-3,CASSFPPSGPRAQDTQYF,TGTGCCAGCAGCTTTCCCCCCTCAGGTCCCAGGGCCCAAGATACGCAGTATTTT
TRBV20-1,-,TRBD2,TRBJ2-3,CSARDTSAEGDTQYF,TGCAGTGCTAGAGACACTAGCGCGGAGGGCGATACGCAGTATTTT
TRBV15,-,-,TRBJ1-5,CATSRNEGLSNQPQHF,TGTGCCACCAGCAGAAATGAAGGACTCAGCAATCAGCCCCAGCATTTT
TRBV7-9,-,-,TRBJ2-5,CASSFVGEETQYF,TGTGCCAGCAGCTTTGTTGGAGAAGAGACCCAGTACTTC
TRBV20-1,-,-,TRBJ2-7,CSARDLDEQYF,TGCAGTGCTAGAGATCTCGACGAGCAGTACTTC
TRBV6-1,many,-,TRBJ2-3,CASSEYVGSTDTQYF,TGTGCCAGCAGTGAATATGTAGGGAGTACAGATACGCAGTATTTT
TRBV4-1,many,TRBD1,TRBJ1-5,CASSQETGSWSQHF,TGCGCCAGCAGCCAAGAGACAGGGAGTTGGTCCCAGCATTTT
TRBV19,-,-,TRBJ1-2,CAPPRGYTF,TGTGCCCCACCGCGAGGCTACACCTTC
TRBV20-1,few,-,TRBJ2-1,CSAIAVNEQFF,TGCAGTGCTATCGCGGTCAATGAGCAGTTCTTC
TRBV20-1,-,-,TRBJ2-5,CSAPVGSGAQETQYF,TGCAGTGCCCCGGTTGGTAGCGGAGCCCAAGAGACCCAGTACTTC
TRBV29-1,many,-,TRBJ2-4,CSVDLRGELENIQYF,TGCAGCGTTGATCTAAGGGGTGAGCTCGAAAACATTCAGTACTTC
TRBV7-2,-,TRBD1,TRBJ1-6,CASRVSGQGYSPLHF,TGTGCCAGCAGGGTCTCCGGACAGGGGTATTCACCCCTCCACTTT
TRBV6-4,many,TRBD2,TRBJ2-6,CASSGTSGGSGANVLTF,TGTGCCAGCAGTGGGACTAGCGGGGGATCAGGGGCCAACGTCCTGACTTTC
TRBV6-4,few,-,TRBJ1-1,CASSQRQATEAFF,TGTGCCAGCAGCCAAAGACAGGCGACTGAAGCTTTCTTT
TRBV5-6,-,TRBD1,TRBJ1-5,CASSLTGTSNQPQHF,TGTGCCAGCAGCCTGACAGGGACTAGCAATCAGCCCCAGCATTTT
TRBV10-3,-,TRBD2,TRBJ2-5,CATQVAGSETQYF,TGTGCCACCCAGGTAGCGGGATCAGAGACCCAGTACTTC
TRBV29-1,-,-,TRBJ2-7,CSVGDWGSNEQYF,TGCAGCGTTGGGGACTGGGGAAGTAACGAGCAGTACTTC
TRBV19,few,-,TRBJ1-1,CASSIQGGTEAFF,TGTGCCAGTAGTATCCAGGGCGGGACTGAAGCTTTCTTT
TRBV2,-,TRBD1,TRBJ2-7,CSSRSGQGNEQYF,TGTTCCAGCAGATCGGGACAGGGGAACGAGCAGTACTTC
TRBV7-9,-,-,TRBJ2-2,CASSLLGELFF,TGTGCCAGCAGCTTACTTGGGGAGCTGTTTTTT
TRBV20-1,-,TRBD1,TRBJ2-3,CSARGTGSGTQYF,TGCAGTGCTAGGGGGACAGGGTCAGGTACGCAGTATTTT
TRBV7-2,-,TRBD2,TRBJ2-1,CASSLGLLSYNEQFF,TGTGCCAGCAGCTTGGGACTACTCTCCTACAATGAGCAGTTCTTC
TRBV5-1,-,TRBD2,TRBJ2-1,CASSLGGTTYEQFF,TGCGCCAGCAGCTTGGGGGGGACTACCTACGAGCAGTTCTTC